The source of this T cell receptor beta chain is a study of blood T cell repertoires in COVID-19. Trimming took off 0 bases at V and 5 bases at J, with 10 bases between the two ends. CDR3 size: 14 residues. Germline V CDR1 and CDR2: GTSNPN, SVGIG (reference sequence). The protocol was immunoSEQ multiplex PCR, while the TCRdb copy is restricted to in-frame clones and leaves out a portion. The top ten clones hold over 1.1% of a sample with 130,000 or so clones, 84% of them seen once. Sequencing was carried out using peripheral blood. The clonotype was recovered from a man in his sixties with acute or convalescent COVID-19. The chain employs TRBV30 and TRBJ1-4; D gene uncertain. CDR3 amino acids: CAWSVLGLNEKLFF. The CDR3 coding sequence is TGTGCCTGGAGTGTACTCGGGTTAAATGAAAAACTGTTTTTT.